What follows are 25 T cell receptor beta chains derived from one specimen sequenced in a study of CD8+ T cells in alopecia areata. Five patients' sorted CD4+ cells yielded CD25+CD127- cells. Investigators isolated RNA and reverse transcribed it into cDNA to act as the sequencing template. Assay: immunoSEQ multiplex PCR; the TCRdb copy retains only in-frame clones and omits some. The sample holds approximately 13,000 clones, roughly 61% seen once. The sequencing sample was made of CD4+ Tregs sorted from blood. The origin of the receptors is a human donor with alopecia areata.

The chain is built from TRBV5-6 and TRBJ2-7; tentative D call: TRBD1 (6 bases). This CDR3 spans 15 amino acids. The germline CDR1 and CDR2 sequences are SGHDT and YYEEEE. V lost 4 bases and J lost 3, with 17 bases in between. CDR3 residues: CASSPDSRNLYEQYF. In nucleotides, the CDR3 is TGTGCCAGCAGCCCGGACAGTAGGAACCTCTACGAGCAGTACTTC.

This clone was detected only a few times. The chain joins TRBV20-1 to TRBJ2-7, with a tentative D call TRBD2 (6 bases). The germline CDR1 and CDR2 sequences are DFQATT and SNEGSKA (reference sequence). The CDR3 consists of 11 residues. Trimming cost V 5 bases and J 4 bases, with 9 bases left between them. CDR3 amino acids: CSARERYEQYF. DNA for the CDR3: TGCAGTGCTCGGGAGAGATACGAGCAGTACTTC.

This chain joins TRBV2 and TRBJ2-1; 7 nucleotides line up with TRBD2. The CDR3 extends over 13 amino acids. V lost 2 bases, J lost 5 bases, and 0 bases stayed unmatched. Germline V CDR1 and CDR2: SNHLY, FYNNEI. CDR3 nucleotides: TGTGCCAGCAGTGAACTAGCGGACAATGAGCAGTTCTTC. It codes for CASSELADNEQFF.

Only a few counts were recorded for this clone. The rearrangement joins TRBV6-5 to TRBJ2-3; D is uncertain. The CDR3 runs to 13 residues. The V end was cut by 7 bases, the J end by 0 bases, with 8 bases between. Germline assignment: CDR1 MNHEY and CDR2 SVGAGI. CDR3 DNA: TGTGCCAGCACATCAACCAGCACAGATACGCAGTATTTT. It yields the protein CASTSTSTDTQYF.

The chain carries TRBV5-1 and TRBJ1-1, with 9 bases aligning to TRBD1. The V segment lost 2 bases and the J segment 4 bases; nucleotides outside the gene matches: 9. Germline V lookup: CDR1 SGHRS, CDR2 YFSETQ. This CDR3 has 16 amino acids. The CDR3 sequence is CASSFAQGARGTEAFF. CDR3 DNA: TGCGCCAGCAGCTTCGCACAGGGGGCGCGTGGCACTGAAGCTTTCTTT.

The rearrangement links TRBV5-1 to TRBJ1-1, with D unclear. This CDR3 has 13 amino acids. Germline loops: CDR1 SGHRS, CDR2 YFSETQ. V gave up 4 bases and J gave up 1 base, with 8 bases separating them. CDR3 sequence reads: CASSRSPNTEAFF. The CDR3 DNA sequence: TGCGCCAGCAGCCGGAGCCCGAACACTGAAGCTTTCTTT. Complete variable domain (other parts from reference TRBV5-1 and TRBJ1-1): KAGVTQTPRYLIKTRGQQVTLSCSPISGHRSVSWYQQTPGQGLQFLFEYFSETQRNKGNFPGRFSGRQFSNSRSEMNVSTLELGDSALYLCASSRSPNTEAFFGQGTRLTVV.

The J gene is TRBJ2-5, the V gene TRBV5-1, with 10 positions matching TRBD2. The CDR3 is made up of 15 amino acids. J lost 0 bases, V lost 1 base, and 0 bases had no gene match. CDR1 is SGHRS, CDR2 YFSETQ, per germline. The CDR3, as DNA: TGCGCCAGCAGCTTGAGCGGGAGGGACCAAGAGACCCAGTACTTC. Protein sequence: CASSLSGRDQETQYF.

This sequence joins TRBV28 and TRBJ2-7; tentatively, D is TRBD1 (5 bases). Germline CDR1 and CDR2: MDHEN and SYDVKM. Trimming took 4 bases from V and 2 from J, leaving 9 bases between them. CDR3 length: 13 amino acids. CDR3 amino acids: CASSSQGPYEQYF. The DNA of the CDR3 is TGTGCCAGCAGTTCCCAGGGTCCCTACGAGCAGTACTTC.

This chain joins TRBV5-1 and TRBJ2-7, with TRBD2 matching 8 bases. With V trimmed by 4 bases and J by 6 bases, 12 bases remained unmatched. CDR3 size: 15 residues. From germline, CDR1 is SGHRS and CDR2 YFSETQ. The CDR3 coding sequence is TGCGCCAGCAGCGGCGGGAGCGGGAGACCCGCCGAGCAGTACTTC. Its protein is CASSGGSGRPAEQYF.

This chain connects TRBV29-1 to TRBJ2-7; no reliable D call. The V gene's germline CDR1 is SQVTM and CDR2 ANQGSEA. The CDR3 loop spans 11 amino acids. V lost 7 bases and J lost 2, with 9 bases in between. CDR3: CSANIAYEQYF. In DNA, the CDR3 is TGCAGCGCAAATATAGCCTACGAGCAGTACTTC.

V is TRBV9 and J is TRBJ2-7; a possible D gene is TRBD2 (7 bases). In germline, CDR1 is SGDLS, CDR2 YYNGEE. Trimming removed 1 base from V and 2 bases from J, with 19 bases in between. The CDR3 runs 17 residues. This CDR3 is CASSVRGGGRPTYEQYF. The DNA of the CDR3 is TGTGCCAGCAGCGTAAGGGGAGGGGGGAGGCCGACCTACGAGCAGTACTTC.

The chain joins TRBV28 to TRBJ2-1; no clear D gene. CDR1 MDHEN and CDR2 SYDVKM come from the germline V gene. V lost 6 bases and J lost 4, with 4 bases in between. There are 11 residues in the CDR3. In DNA form, the CDR3 reads TGTGCCAGCAGCGCGTACAATGAGCAGTTCTTC. Amino acid sequence: CASSAYNEQFF. Supplemented by reference TRBV28 and TRBJ2-1, the full variable domain reads DVKVTQSSRYLVKRTGEKVFLECVQDMDHENMFWYRQDPGLGLRLIYFSYDVKMKEKGDIPEGYSVSREKKERFSLILESASTNQTSMYLCASSAYNEQFFGPGTRLTVL.

This clone was observed a handful of times. The genes are TRBV13 and TRBJ2-2; a weak D match, TRBD1 (6 bases). The CDR3 covers 18 residues. V dropped 1 base and J dropped 2 bases, with 17 bases sitting between them. Germline V gives CDR1 PRHDT, CDR2 FYEKMQ (reference sequence). Written as DNA, the CDR3 is TGTGCCAGCAGCTTAGTCCGAGGGGAAGGGGGTAACACCGGGGAGCTGTTTTTT. This encodes CASSLVRGEGGNTGELFF.

The gene calls are TRBV27 and TRBJ2-2; tentative D call: TRBD1 (6 bases). The germline V gene encodes CDR1 MNHEY and CDR2 SMNVEV (reference sequence). Trimming removed 6 bases at V and 2 bases at J, with 16 bases between. The length of the CDR3 is 16 residues. The CDR3 region has the DNA TGTGCCAGCAGGCGTAGGGCAGGGGCCAACACCGGGGAGCTGTTTTTT. It yields the protein CASRRRAGANTGELFF.

The CDR3 is CASRDEYQPQHF. In nucleotides, the CDR3 is TGTGCCAGCCGTGACGAGTATCAGCCCCAGCATTTT. The J gene is TRBJ1-5, the V gene TRBV28; D gene unclear. CDR3 length: 12 residues. CDR1 is MDHEN, CDR2 SYDVKM, per germline. The germline V and J ends were trimmed by 8 bases and 5 bases, with 10 bases remaining between them.

V gene TRBV6-5 combines with J gene TRBJ1-2; D is uncertain. The CDR3 sequence is 12 residues long. Germline V lookup: CDR1 MNHEY, CDR2 SVGAGI. Between the trimmed V and J ends, which lost 4 bases and 7 bases, there was a span of 10 bases. The CDR3 loop is CASSSQAGGYTF. The CDR3 nucleotides are TGTGCCAGCAGTTCCCAGGCAGGTGGCTACACCTTC.

This clone was seen a handful of times. J is TRBJ2-5 and V is TRBV14; D is ambiguous. Trimming shortened V by 5 bases and J by 4 bases, and 14 bases separated the two germline ends. Germline lookup yields CDR1 SGHDN and CDR2 FVKESK. The CDR3 is 14 residues long. The CDR3 DNA sequence: TGTGCCAGCAGCTATGACCCGAGACCAGAGACCCAGTACTTC. Translating gives CASSYDPRPETQYF.

This clone was counted once. This rearrangement joins TRBV19 to TRBJ1-5; D uncertain. The ends were cut back, 9 bases at V and 4 bases at J, with 10 bases in the middle. Per the germline V gene, CDR1 is LNHDA and CDR2 is SQIVND (reference sequence). CDR3 size: 12 residues. CDR3 DNA sequence: TGTGCCAGCAGCTTCCGAAATCAGCCCCAGCATTTT. Protein: CASSFRNQPQHF. Full variable domain (missing parts from reference TRBV19 and TRBJ1-5): DGGITQSPKYLFRKEGQNVTLSCEQNLNHDAMYWYRQDPGQGLRLIYYSQIVNDFQKGDIAEGYSVSREKKESFPLTVTSAQKNPTAFYLCASSFRNQPQHFGDGTRLSIL.

V is TRBV11-3 and J is TRBJ2-5; D might be TRBD2 (5 bases). V lost 1 base, J lost 4 bases, and 16 bases lay in between. The CDR3 runs 16 residues. From germline, CDR1 is SGHNT and CDR2 YENEEA. CDR3 residues: CASSLVRPSRRETQYF. In DNA form, the CDR3 reads TGTGCCAGCAGCTTAGTAAGGCCTAGCCGTAGAGAGACCCAGTACTTC.

The V gene is TRBV20-1, the J gene TRBJ1-2; D might be TRBD1 (6 bases). The length of the CDR3 is 11 residues. The V and J ends lost 5 bases and 7 bases respectively, with 11 bases between them. Germline lookup yields CDR1 DFQATT and CDR2 SNEGSKA (reference sequence). The CDR3 nucleotides are TGCAGTGCTGGGGGGCAGGGTGGCTACACCTTC. Translating it yields CSAGGQGGYTF.

This clone was seen a few times. CDR3 sequence: CASRLSGTGELFF. In DNA form, the CDR3 reads TGTGCCAGCAGACTTAGCGGAACCGGGGAGCTGTTTTTT. This chain connects TRBV6-5 to TRBJ2-2, with D possibly TRBD2 on 6 matching bases. Looked up from germline, CDR1 is MNHEY and CDR2 is SVGAGI. This CDR3 contains 13 residues. V was clipped by 6 bases and J by 5 bases, with 10 bases between them.

This chain uses TRBV5-1 with TRBJ2-1; 13 bases agree with TRBD2. The V segment lost 4 bases and the J segment 8 bases; nucleotides outside the gene matches: 12. The CDR3 has 17 residues. CDR1 SGHRS and CDR2 YFSETQ come from the germline V gene. Written as DNA, the CDR3 is TGCGCCAGCAGCCGCAACAGCGGGACTAGCGGGATGGATGAGCAGTTCTTC. Its translation is CASSRNSGTSGMDEQFF.

The chain uses TRBV6-1 and TRBJ2-2; no reliable D call. V dropped 8 bases and J dropped 6 bases, with 16 bases sitting between them. The CDR3 extends over 14 amino acids. CDR1 and CDR2 (germline): MNHNS, SASEGT. CDR3 DNA sequence: TGTGCCAGCGGGAATCAGGTCGGGTCCGGGGAGCTGTTTTTT. Protein product: CASGNQVGSGELFF.

The rearrangement joins TRBV7-9 to TRBJ2-1; 9 positions match TRBD2. This CDR3 contains 18 residues. CDR1 is SEHNR, CDR2 FQNEAQ, per germline (reference sequence). J lost 6 bases, V lost 0 bases, and 12 bases had no gene match. In DNA, the CDR3 is TGTGCCAGCAGCTTAGCGCTACCCCAGCGGGAGGACCTCAATGAGCAGTTCTTC. This gives the protein CASSLALPQREDLNEQFF.

This clone rates as medium-sized. The chain links TRBV7-9 to TRBJ2-3; D is undetermined. The CDR3 runs 13 residues. Trimming took off 1 base at V and 2 bases at J, with 4 bases between the two ends. The V gene's germline CDR1 is SEHNR and CDR2 FQNEAQ (reference sequence). The CDR3 coding sequence is TGTGCCAGCAGCTTAGAATACACAGATACGCAGTATTTT. It encodes CASSLEYTDTQYF.